Below, 27 T cell receptor beta chains from the same sample are listed, as sequenced in a study of vaccination and CD4 T cells after COVID-19. With the Oncomine TCR Beta short-read assay, DNA from cultured CD4+ T cells was sequenced. TCRdb reprocessed the PCR reads via MiXCR and lists one record per CDR3 protein. Here the sample spans 8,000 to 10,000 distinct CDR3 sequences, about 36% being singletons. The treatment here: roughly 10-day PBMC culture with coronavirus spike peptide pools or control peptides (ViraFEST assay). Prior to the COVID-19 pandemic (2011-2018), the unexposed donor's CD4+ T cells were collected. Their target antigens are unknown. Input material: CD4+ T cells from blood, cultured in vitro. These receptors all come from a human donor in good health.

The J gene is TRBJ2-1, the V gene TRBV6-1, with a weak D call TRBD1 (6 bases). The CDR3 runs to 13 residues. Germline-derived CDR1 and CDR2 are MNHNS and SASEGT. Trimming removed 7 bases at V and 8 bases at J, with 15 bases between. For the CDR3, the DNA is TGTGCCAGCAAATCAGGGGTTTGGGATGAGCAGTTCTTC. Translation: CASKSGVWDEQFF.

This chain links TRBV19 with TRBJ1-1, with 8 bases matching TRBD1. Trimming removed 7 bases from V and 11 bases from J; junction bases left unmatched: 6. This CDR3 is built from 11 residues. The germline gives CDR1 LNHDA, CDR2 SQIVND (reference sequence). The CDR3 region is CASIYRGSAFF. The CDR3 DNA reads TGTGCCAGTATATACAGGGGGTCCGCTTTCTTT.

This clonotype was picked up a small number of times. The rearrangement joins TRBV12-3 or TRBV12-4 to TRBJ1-3; 7 nucleotides agree with TRBD1. The CDR3 is 14 amino acids. J lost 2 bases, V lost 6 bases, and 4 bases had no gene match. CDR3: CASRPQGAGNTIYF. The CDR3, as DNA: TGTGCCAGCAGGCCTCAGGGGGCTGGAAACACCATATATTTT.

The rearrangement joins TRBV7-2 to TRBJ1-1; the D gene is possibly TRBD1 (5 bases). The CDR3 sequence is 14 residues long. V was clipped by 5 bases and J by 6 bases, with 16 bases between them. CDR1 and CDR2 from the germline V gene are SGHTA and FQGNSA. The CDR3 DNA follows: TGTGCCAGCAGCCAGAGATCAGGGTCTTCTGAAGCTTTCTTT. Protein product: CASSQRSGSSEAFF.

This clonotype turned up a few times. The V call is TRBV2, the J call TRBJ2-1; 11 nucleotides agree with TRBD2. Unmatched junction bases numbered 2, after V lost 7 bases and J lost 3 bases. The CDR3 runs to 14 residues. Germline V gene lookup returns CDR1 SNHLY and CDR2 FYNNEI. The CDR3 sequence is CASTGTSGYNEQFF. In DNA, the CDR3 is TGTGCCAGCACCGGGACTAGCGGCTACAATGAGCAGTTCTTC. Full variable domain (outside the CDR3, taken from reference TRBV2 and TRBJ2-1): EPEVTQTPSHQVTQMGQEVILRCVPISNHLYFYWYRQILGQKVEFLVSFYNNEISEKSEIFDDQFSVERPDGSNFTLKIRSTKLEDSAMYFCASTGTSGYNEQFFGPGTRLTVL.

This rearrangement joins TRBV6-5 to TRBJ2-5, with TRBD2 matching 8 bases. The junction had 12 bases not matched to a gene; V was cut back by 4 bases and J by 5 bases. CDR1 and CDR2 from the germline V gene are MNHEY and SVGAGI. The CDR3 runs to 16 residues. CDR3 DNA: TGTGCCAGCAGTTTCCCTCGGGGGGGCTCCCGGGAGACCCAGTACTTC. This gives the protein CASSFPRGGSRETQYF.

The chain carries TRBV11-2 and TRBJ2-1; D may correspond to TRBD1 or TRBD2 (5 bases each). Trimming cost V 8 bases and J 3 bases, with 14 bases left between them. CDR3 length: 14 amino acids. CDR1 is SGHAT and CDR2 is FQNNGV in the germline V gene. CDR3 amino acids: CASGASSFYNEQFF. As DNA, the CDR3 is TGTGCCAGCGGGGCTAGCTCCTTCTACAATGAGCAGTTCTTC.

This clonotype has just a few counts. The rearrangement joins TRBV30 to TRBJ1-5; D unresolved. Germline V gene lookup returns CDR1 GTSNPN and CDR2 SVGIG (reference sequence). Trimming removed 1 base at V and 4 bases at J, with 11 bases between. The CDR3 runs 14 residues. The CDR3 region is CAWSGTELNQPQHF. The CDR3 DNA follows: TGTGCCTGGAGTGGGACGGAACTGAATCAGCCCCAGCATTTT.

This clonotype was found once. This chain connects TRBV6-5 to TRBJ1-6; D unresolved. The ends were cut back, 1 base at V and 10 bases at J, with 14 bases in the middle. The CDR3 runs 15 residues. CDR1 and CDR2 from the germline V gene are MNHEY and SVGAGI. CDR3 region: CASSYFGSVWSPLHF. CDR3 in DNA: TGTGCCAGCAGTTACTTTGGGAGTGTGTGGTCACCCCTCCACTTT.

This clonotype has only a few counts. The chain employs TRBV7-2 and TRBJ1-1, with 7 nucleotides matching TRBD1. With V trimmed by 5 bases and J by 0 bases, 6 bases remained unmatched. Germline assignment: CDR1 SGHTA and CDR2 FQGNSA. The CDR3 totals 15 residues. The DNA of the CDR3 is TGTGCCAGCAGCGAAAGAACAGGGGTGAACACTGAAGCTTTCTTT. As protein: CASSERTGVNTEAFF. The full variable domain, its missing parts supplied by reference TRBV7-2 and TRBJ1-1, is GAGVSQSPSNKVTEKGKDVELRCDPISGHTALYWYRQSLGQGLEFLIYFQGNSAPDKSGLPSDRFSAERTGGSVSTLTIQRTQQEDSAVYLCASSERTGVNTEAFFGQGTRLTVV.

CDR3: CASSQYYEQYF. The CDR3 nucleotides read TGTGCCAGCAGCCAATACTACGAGCAGTACTTC. J is TRBJ2-7 and V is TRBV7-2, with D unclear. Germline CDR1 reads SGHTA; CDR2 reads FQGNSA. The CDR3 sequence is 11 residues long. V lost 5 bases, J lost 3 bases, and 5 bases lay in between.

Written as DNA, the CDR3 is TGTGCCAGCAGTTTAGAGTGGCGATCTCTGGACCAAGAGACCCAGTACTTC. Residues: CASSLEWRSLDQETQYF. The gene calls are TRBV27 and TRBJ2-5; the D is unclear. The CDR3 extends over 17 amino acids. CDR1 is MNHEY and CDR2 is SMNVEV in the germline V gene (reference sequence). V was cut by 2 bases and J by 0 bases, with 16 bases left in between.

Remarks on this clonotype: The junction and the germline gene differ at one end; a read error may be behind it. The rearrangement links TRBV27 to TRBJ1-1, with a tentative D call TRBD1 (6 bases). CDR1 MNHEY and CDR2 SMNVEV come from the germline V gene (reference sequence). The CDR3 has 16 amino acids. The CDR3 nucleotides are TGTGCCAGCAGGCGAAGGGGGACCACCGGGAACACTGAAGTTTTCTTT. This sequence encodes CASRRRGTTGNTEVFF.

This chain uses TRBV7-9 with TRBJ2-3, with D possibly matching TRBD1 (6 bases). V dropped 5 bases and J dropped 1 base, with 16 bases sitting between them. This CDR3 contains 16 residues. Germline CDR1 is SEHNR and CDR2 is FQNEAQ (reference sequence). CDR3 nucleotides: TGTGCCAGCAGCCGAGGGGACACCGGGGGCACAGATACGCAGTATTTT. Its protein is CASSRGDTGGTDTQYF.

The chain has TRBV19 and TRBJ1-3; 8 nucleotides align to TRBD1. Unmatched junction bases numbered 5, after V lost 5 bases and J lost 5 bases. The CDR3 totals 14 residues. Looked up from germline, CDR1 is LNHDA and CDR2 is SQIVND (reference sequence). CDR3 in amino acids: CASSSQGGRNTIYF. The CDR3 DNA is TGTGCCAGTAGTTCACAGGGGGGCCGAAACACCATATATTTT.

In nucleotides, the CDR3 is TGTGCCAGCAGTCACAATGAGCAGTTCTTC. Protein sequence: CASSHNEQFF. The rearrangement uses TRBV2 and TRBJ2-1; D gene ambiguous. V gave up 5 bases and J gave up 5 bases, with 1 base separating them. Germline V gene data show CDR1 as SNHLY and CDR2 as FYNNEI. CDR3 size: 10 residues. Variable domain in full (rest from reference TRBV2 and TRBJ2-1): EPEVTQTPSHQVTQMGQEVILRCVPISNHLYFYWYRQILGQKVEFLVSFYNNEISEKSEIFDDQFSVERPDGSNFTLKIRSTKLEDSAMYFCASSHNEQFFGPGTRLTVL.

This clonotype was counted only a few times. This chain joins TRBV11-2 and TRBJ1-1; D unresolved. This CDR3 region has 12 residues. Germline values: CDR1 SGHAT, CDR2 FQNNGV. V was shortened by 1 base and J by 8 bases, with 8 bases between the two germline ends. DNA for the CDR3: TGTGCCAGCAGCTTAGGTACAGCCGAAGCTTTCTTT. Protein product: CASSLGTAEAFF.

This chain links TRBV24-1 with TRBJ2-3, with 8 bases fitting TRBD2. The CDR3 runs to 15 residues. The germline CDR1 and CDR2 sequences are KGHDR and SFDVKD. V was pared by 2 bases and J by 4 bases, with 4 bases of the junction left unmatched. Here the CDR3 reads CATSDSGGGADTQYF. The CDR3 DNA reads as TGTGCCACCAGTGATTCGGGGGGGGGAGCAGATACGCAGTATTTT.

This clonotype has more than one count but fewer than ten. V is TRBV6-2 or TRBV6-3 and J is TRBJ1-2, with 7 bases that match TRBD1. Germline assignment: CDR1 MNHEY and CDR2 SVGEGT. V lost 5 bases and J lost 8; bases outside the gene matches: 11. The CDR3 is 14 residues long. CDR3 sequence reads: CASSTDRVSHGYTF. The CDR3 region has the DNA TGTGCCAGCAGTACCGACAGGGTATCGCACGGCTACACCTTC.

V usage is TRBV20-1 and J usage is TRBJ2-3; 9 bases agree with TRBD2. Germline V gene data show CDR1 as DFQATT and CDR2 as SNEGSKA (reference sequence). The trim removed 3 bases at V and 1 base at J, leaving 8 bases unmatched. The CDR3 length is 16 residues. The CDR3 region has the DNA TGCAGTGCTAGCCCCCTCGCTAGCGGGGGCACAGATACGCAGTATTTT. Translated: CSASPLASGGTDTQYF.

This clonotype was seen more than once but under ten times. The CDR3 nucleotides are TGCAGTGCTAGTTACAGTACTAGCACAGATACGCAGTATTTT. Translation: CSASYSTSTDTQYF. The genes are TRBV20-1 and TRBJ2-3; D remains ambiguous. The CDR3 length is 14 residues. V was cut by 3 bases and J by 0 bases, with 10 bases left in between. The germline CDR1 and CDR2 sequences are DFQATT and SNEGSKA (reference sequence).

This clonotype occurred a few times. V usage is TRBV2 and J usage is TRBJ2-2; 16 bases are a match to TRBD2. This CDR3 comprises 18 residues. Germline assignment: CDR1 SNHLY and CDR2 FYNNEI. The J segment lost 3 bases and the V segment lost 6 bases, leaving 7 bases of the junction unmatched. As DNA, the CDR3 is TGTGCCAGCAGACGGGGACTAGCGGGGGGGGATTACACCGGGGAGCTGTTTTTT. As protein: CASRRGLAGGDYTGELFF.

Comment on this clonotype: Because it lacks the conserved phenylalanine or tryptophan at the end, this CDR3 is likely a read error. The chain uses TRBV27 and TRBJ1-2; 12 bases align to TRBD1. CDR1 is MNHEY, CDR2 SMNVEV, per germline (reference sequence). The CDR3 length is 16 residues. The junction had 7 bases not matched to a gene; V was cut back by 4 bases and J by 4 bases. The CDR3 DNA is TGTGCCAGCAGTTCCGGGACAGGGGGCCGAGGCTATGGCTACACCCTC. Its translation is CASSSGTGGRGYGYTL.

This clonotype came up a few times. The chain couples TRBV7-2 to TRBJ2-1; 8 bases agree with TRBD1. J gave up 12 bases and V 5 bases, and 3 bases lay outside the gene matches. This CDR3 region has 11 residues. Germline CDR1 reads SGHTA; CDR2 reads FQGNSA. The CDR3 DNA reads as TGTGCCAGCAGCCCCGACAGGGGGCAGTTCTTC. Protein: CASSPDRGQFF.

The chain recombines TRBV19 with TRBJ2-5; D is unclear. V was clipped by 6 bases and J by 4 bases, with 12 bases between them. The CDR3 extends over 13 amino acids. Germline CDR1 reads LNHDA; CDR2 reads SQIVND (reference sequence). The CDR3 DNA reads TGTGCCAGTAGCCCGGTACCCCGAGAGACCCAGTACTTC. Its protein product is CASSPVPRETQYF.

V gene TRBV2 combines with J gene TRBJ1-1; the D gene is possibly TRBD1 (6 bases). CDR1 is SNHLY and CDR2 is FYNNEI in the germline V gene. The CDR3 contains 15 residues. Trimming removed 7 bases from V and 4 bases from J, with 19 bases in between. The CDR3 nucleotides read TGTGCCAGCAAAGAAGCGGGGGGCCGGGGCACTGAAGCTTTCTTT. Translating it yields CASKEAGGRGTEAFF.

J is TRBJ1-2 and V is TRBV30; 10 nucleotides agree with TRBD1. The CDR3 consists of 15 residues. Trimming removed 4 bases from V and 6 bases from J; junction bases left unmatched: 11. Germline lookup yields CDR1 GTSNPN and CDR2 SVGIG (reference sequence). This chain's CDR3 is CAWIGDRGVFDGYTF. DNA of the CDR3: TGTGCCTGGATTGGGGACAGGGGAGTCTTCGATGGCTACACCTTC.